The T cell receptor beta chain described here comes from a study of cytotoxic CD8 clonotypes in ibrutinib-treated CLL. Findings and limits, study-wide: Clonality was higher at baseline than in age-matched healthy donors and tracked circulating CD8+ T-cell counts.

Details on this clone: Its antigen is currently unknown.

Method: immunoSEQ multiplex PCR; TCRdb's copy keeps in-frame clones and lacks some. The table shows under 150,000 clones, with around four fifths occurring only once. Germline values: CDR1 SGDLS, CDR2 YYNGEE. The V and J ends lost 4 bases and 2 bases, in that order; junction bases with no gene match: 7. This CDR3 is built from 15 residues. This rearrangement joins TRBV9 to TRBJ2-7, with TRBD1 matching 9 bases. The receptor was isolated from a human donor with chronic lymphocytic leukemia. The input for sequencing was PBMCs, taken after 24 months of ibrutinib treatment. The CDR3: CASSPGDRAAYEQYF. For the CDR3, the DNA is TGTGCCAGCAGCCCAGGGGACAGGGCAGCCTACGAGCAGTACTTC.